These T cell receptor beta chains were read from a single sample in a study of vaccination and CD4 T cells after COVID-19. One entry per CDR3 protein, called by TCRdb with MiXCR from the PCR reads. The table shows just over 15,000 distinct CDR3 sequences, with about 42% occurring only once. The antigens for these receptors are not known. Sequencing used cultured CD4+ T cells from blood. The receptor source for this set is a human donor with COVID-19. Both conserved end residues are part of each CDR3. D genes are given only for firm matches. Expanded clones get a size class; other rows say once, few or many, or leave the size out.

J: TRBJ1-1
length: 16
size: few
V: TRBV14
D: -
CDR3: CASSQISGIWAAEAFF
DNA: TGTGCCAGCAGCCAAATCTCAGGGATTTGGGCGGCCGAAGCTTTCTTT

J: TRBJ1-2
length: 14
size: -
V: TRBV12-3/TRBV12-4
D: -
CDR3: CASSFPAGVDGYTF
DNA: TGTGCCAGCAGTTTTCCGGCAGGGGTAGATGGCTACACCTTC

J: TRBJ1-2
length: 15
size: -
V: TRBV14
D: TRBD1
CDR3: CASSPRTGSIEGYTF
DNA: TGTGCCAGCAGCCCCCGGACAGGGAGTATCGAAGGCTACACCTTC

J: TRBJ1-1
length: 15
size: -
V: TRBV7-2
D: TRBD1
CDR3: CASARTGVMNTEAFF
DNA: TGTGCCAGCGCTCGGACAGGTGTCATGAACACTGAAGCTTTCTTT

J: TRBJ2-1
length: 17
size: -
V: TRBV12-3/TRBV12-4
D: -
CDR3: CASIPLGLGGLRNEQFF
DNA: TGTGCCAGCATCCCGTTGGGGCTGGGGGGACTGAGGAATGAGCAGTTCTTC

J: TRBJ2-3
length: 15
size: -
V: TRBV20-1
D: -
CDR3: CSASGGRASTDTQYF
DNA: TGCAGTGCTTCCGGCGGGCGGGCGAGCACAGATACGCAGTATTTT

J: TRBJ1-6
length: 15
size: few
V: TRBV25-1
D: -
CDR3: CATVANLGLNSPLHF
DNA: TGTGCCACCGTAGCTAACCTGGGGCTTAATTCACCCCTCCACTTT

J: TRBJ2-3
length: 17
size: few
V: TRBV7-6
D: TRBD2
CDR3: CASSLEVAGSSTDTQYF
DNA: TGTGCCAGCAGCTTAGAGGTAGCGGGTTCTAGCACAGATACGCAGTATTTT

J: TRBJ2-2
length: 13
size: few
V: TRBV7-2
D: -
CDR3: CASSLLAPGELFF
DNA: TGTGCCAGCAGCTTACTAGCTCCCGGGGAGCTGTTTTTT

J: TRBJ1-2
length: 11
size: -
V: TRBV29-1
D: -
CDR3: CSVEEEYGYTF
DNA: TGCAGCGTTGAAGAGGAGTATGGCTACACCTTC

J: TRBJ2-7
length: 14
size: few
V: TRBV7-2
D: -
CDR3: CASSLGGSAYEQYF
DNA: TGTGCCAGCAGCTTAGGAGGTAGCGCCTACGAGCAGTACTTC

J: TRBJ2-5
length: 14
size: few
V: TRBV10-1
D: TRBD1
CDR3: CASSEAGQGKTQYF
DNA: TGCGCCAGCAGTGAGGCGGGACAGGGAAAGACCCAGTACTTC

J: TRBJ2-5
length: 15
size: few
V: TRBV6-5
D: TRBD1
CDR3: CASSYQGQGAGTQYF
DNA: TGTGCCAGCAGTTACCAAGGACAGGGTGCCGGGACCCAGTACTTC

J: TRBJ1-2
length: 11
size: few
V: TRBV6-1
D: -
CDR3: CASSRGEGYTF
DNA: TGTGCCAGCAGCCGAGGGGAAGGCTACACCTTC

J: TRBJ1-5
length: 15
size: -
V: TRBV5-4
D: -
CDR3: CASSVDGASNQPQHF
DNA: TGTGCCAGCAGCGTGGACGGAGCGAGCAATCAGCCCCAGCATTTT

J: TRBJ1-1
length: 14
size: -
V: TRBV6-1
D: -
CDR3: CASSRTEMNTEAFF
DNA: TGTGCCAGCAGTCGGACGGAGATGAACACTGAAGCTTTCTTT

J: TRBJ1-6
length: 14
size: -
V: TRBV7-3
D: -
CDR3: CASSLNLENSPLHF
DNA: TGTGCCAGCAGCTTAAACCTGGAGAATTCACCCCTCCACTTT

J: TRBJ2-5
length: 12
size: -
V: TRBV7-6
D: -
CDR3: CASSDRGETQYF
DNA: TGTGCCAGCAGTGACCGGGGAGAGACCCAGTACTTC

J: TRBJ2-1
length: 16
size: -
V: TRBV12-3/TRBV12-4
D: TRBD1
CDR3: CASRTGQVVSYNEQFF
DNA: TGTGCCAGCAGAACGGGACAGGTGGTCTCCTACAATGAGCAGTTCTTC

J: TRBJ2-3
length: 15
size: few
V: TRBV6-2/TRBV6-3
D: TRBD1
CDR3: CASTPGGLGTDTQYF
DNA: TGTGCCAGCACGCCAGGGGGTCTTGGCACAGATACGCAGTATTTT

J: TRBJ1-2
length: 14
size: few
V: TRBV5-1
D: -
CDR3: CASSLGDRTYGYTF
DNA: TGCGCCAGCAGCCTGGGAGACAGGACCTATGGCTACACCTTC

J: TRBJ1-5
length: 14
size: -
V: TRBV6-1
D: -
CDR3: CASSPDSGNQPQHF
DNA: TGTGCCAGCAGTCCAGACAGTGGTAATCAGCCCCAGCATTTT

J: TRBJ2-3
length: 12
size: few
V: TRBV20-1
D: -
CDR3: CSARGVADTQYF
DNA: TGCAGTGCTAGGGGGGTAGCAGATACGCAGTATTTT

J: TRBJ2-5
length: 15
size: -
V: TRBV7-6
D: -
CDR3: CASSLGQLARETQYF
DNA: TGTGCCAGCAGCTTAGGCCAACTAGCCCGGGAGACCCAGTACTTC